These 14 T cell receptor beta chains were all obtained from the same sample, sequenced in a study of T cell responses to AZD1222 COVID-19 vaccine. The assay was immunoSEQ multiplex PCR, and TCRdb's table has in-frame clones only and misses some. The table includes fewer than 100,000 clones, around 88% detected once. The sequenced sample was peripheral blood, obtained 28 days after the second AZD1222 dose. The source of these receptors is an adult who received the AZD1222 COVID-19 vaccine.

This clone was counted between two and nine times. V is TRBV6-5 and J is TRBJ2-2; D uncertain. This CDR3 is 12 amino acids long. Germline V gene lookup returns CDR1 MNHEY and CDR2 SVGAGI. V was shortened by 6 bases and J by 11 bases, with 13 bases between the two germline ends. The CDR3 loop is CASRLGIRELFF. CDR3 bases: TGTGCCAGCAGGTTGGGGATTAGAGAGCTGTTTTTT.

The V call is TRBV13, the J call TRBJ1-4; 7 bases line up with TRBD1. With 5 bases clipped from V and 4 bases from J, the junction kept 4 bases outside the gene matches. The CDR3 extends over 14 amino acids. From germline, CDR1 is PRHDT and CDR2 FYEKMQ (reference sequence). CDR3 sequence: CASSLGTVNEKLFF. CDR3 sequence (DNA): TGTGCCAGCAGCCTCGGGACAGTTAATGAAAAACTGTTTTTT. The variable domain in full, with the rest retrieved from reference TRBV13 and TRBJ1-4, is AAGVIQSPRHLIKEKRETATLKCYPIPRHDTVYWYQQGPGQDPQFLISFYEKMQSDKGSIPDRFSAQQFSDYHSELNMSSLELGDSALYFCASSLGTVNEKLFFGSGTQLSVL.

The J gene is TRBJ2-1, the V gene TRBV9; no reliable D call. CDR3 size: 16 residues. V was pared by 2 bases and J by 0 bases, with 12 bases between. Germline lookup yields CDR1 SGDLS and CDR2 YYNGEE. CDR3 residues: CASSVEPTSSYNEQFF. In DNA form, the CDR3 reads TGTGCCAGCAGCGTCGAGCCAACGAGCTCCTACAATGAGCAGTTCTTC.

In DNA form, the CDR3 reads TGTGCCATCAGCCCTAGCGGGAGCTCCTACGAGCAGTACTTC. Translating gives CAISPSGSSYEQYF. V is TRBV10-3 and J is TRBJ2-7; TRBD2 agrees at 10 bases. V gave up 6 bases and J gave up 0 bases; unmatched junction bases: 2. CDR1 is ENHRY and CDR2 is SYGVKD in the germline V gene. There are 14 residues in the CDR3.

This clone was recorded only once. The chain recombines TRBV6-5 with TRBJ1-3; the match to TRBD1 covers 7 bases. CDR1 is MNHEY, CDR2 SVGAGI, per germline. The trim removed 6 bases at V and 0 bases at J, leaving 8 bases unmatched. There are 16 residues in the CDR3. CDR3 sequence (DNA): TGTGCCAGCAGCTACACGGGACAGAACTCTGGAAACACCATATATTTT. Its protein is CASSYTGQNSGNTIYF.

V and J are TRBV7-9 and TRBJ2-1; the D gene is possibly TRBD2 (7 bases). Germline V gene lookup returns CDR1 SEHNR and CDR2 FQNEAQ (reference sequence). V lost 6 bases and J lost 2, with 14 bases in between. The CDR3 consists of 15 residues. The DNA for the CDR3 is TGTGCCAGCAGGGGGAGGGGGAGCGCCTACAATGAGCAGTTCTTC. This codes for CASRGRGSAYNEQFF.

The chain is built from TRBV7-6 and TRBJ2-2, with D possibly called TRBD1 or TRBD2 (6 bases each). V lost 7 bases, J lost 1 base, and 16 bases lay in between. The CDR3 sequence is 16 residues long. Germline V gene data show CDR1 as SGHVS and CDR2 as FNYEAQ. CDR3 loop: CASTQQGAGNTGELFF. In nucleotides, the CDR3 is TGTGCCAGCACCCAACAGGGAGCGGGGAACACCGGGGAGCTGTTTTTT.

J is TRBJ1-1 and V is TRBV19, with D uncertain. Germline loops: CDR1 LNHDA, CDR2 SQIVND (reference sequence). V lost 2 bases, J lost 5 bases, and 12 bases lay in between. This CDR3 spans 14 amino acids. CDR3 region: CASSITSRRTEAFF. DNA of the CDR3: TGTGCCAGTAGTATAACATCCCGGAGAACTGAAGCTTTCTTT. Full variable domain (rest looked up from reference TRBV19 and TRBJ1-1): DGGITQSPKYLFRKEGQNVTLSCEQNLNHDAMYWYRQDPGQGLRLIYYSQIVNDFQKGDIAEGYSVSREKKESFPLTVTSAQKNPTAFYLCASSITSRRTEAFFGQGTRLTVV.

The count of this clone is one. The chain joins TRBV28 to TRBJ2-1; TRBD2 agrees at 10 bases. This CDR3 is built from 15 residues. Trimming cost V 6 bases and J 14 bases; bases outside gene matches: 16. Germline CDR1 is MDHEN and CDR2 is SYDVKM. CDR3 region: CASSLGTSEGGGKFF. In DNA form, the CDR3 reads TGTGCCAGCAGCCTCGGGACTAGCGAAGGGGGTGGTAAGTTCTTC.

The rearrangement joins TRBV4-1 to TRBJ1-2; D is unclear. The CDR3 is 13 residues long. Trimming removed 1 base at V and 8 bases at J, with 11 bases between. Germline CDR1 and CDR2: MGHRA and YSYEKL. The CDR3 nucleotides are TGCGCCAGCAGCCAAGCCGACGGGCGCGGCTACACCTTC. This translates into CASSQADGRGYTF.

The CDR3 reads CASSLRRMETQYF. The DNA of the CDR3 is TGTGCCAGCAGCTTAAGGCGGATGGAGACCCAGTACTTC. V is TRBV7-2 and J is TRBJ2-5; D not certain. The ends were cut back, 2 bases at V and 5 bases at J, with 9 bases in the middle. From germline, CDR1 is SGHTA and CDR2 FQGNSA. There are 13 residues in the CDR3.

This clone was recorded once. The chain is built from TRBV11-3 and TRBJ2-3; D ambiguous. CDR1 and CDR2 (germline): SGHNT, YENEEA. The ends were cut back, 5 bases at V and 0 bases at J, with 6 bases in the middle. The CDR3 length is 13 residues. CDR3 residues: CASSHRSTDTQYF. CDR3 bases: TGTGCCAGCAGCCACCGGAGCACAGATACGCAGTATTTT.

The genes are TRBV4-3 and TRBJ1-1; D is undetermined. The CDR3 is made up of 14 amino acids. V was shortened by 0 bases and J by 5 bases, with 10 bases between the two germline ends. The germline CDR1 and CDR2 sequences are LGHNA and YSLEER. CDR3 residues: CASSQDTGLTEAFF. Here the CDR3 DNA reads TGCGCCAGCAGCCAAGATACGGGATTGACTGAAGCTTTCTTT.

This clone occurred once. This chain connects TRBV2 to TRBJ1-1; no clear D gene. Germline V CDR1 and CDR2: SNHLY, FYNNEI. CDR3 size: 13 residues. Trimming removed 7 bases at V and 4 bases at J, with 13 bases between. The CDR3 coding sequence is TGTGCCAGCACTTTAGGGTGGTCCACTGAAGCTTTCTTT. It translates to CASTLGWSTEAFF.